Below are 32 T cell receptor beta chains sequenced from a single sample in a study of early T cells in non-severe SARS-CoV-2 infection (dated by TCRdb to the early 2020s). Receptors were amplified or captured by 5' RACE. Sequenced using a NextSeq 500. TCRdb took the public reads, trimmed them with fastp at Q25, ran MiXCR for clone calling and kept in-frame beta chains. Each entry is one CDR3 protein sequence, shown with its most common DNA and genes. The sample includes about 56,000 distinct CDR3 sequences, with roughly 12% observed a single time. Jointly, the top ten make up 2.5% to 3% of the sample. Material: whole blood. The receptor set was obtained from an adult who was a healthcare worker with PCR-confirmed SARS-CoV-2 infection or an uninfected control (not recorded which).

There are many counts of this clonotype. This chain connects TRBV7-6 to TRBJ2-6; D is undetermined. Looked up from germline, CDR1 is SGHVS and CDR2 is FNYEAQ. This CDR3 comprises 17 residues. Trimming took off 5 bases at V and 0 bases at J, with 14 bases between the two ends. The chain's CDR3 is CASSPGILNSGANVLTF. CDR3 sequence (DNA): TGTGCCAGCAGCCCTGGAATCCTGAACTCTGGGGCCAACGTCCTGACTTTC.

DNA of the CDR3: TGCAGCGTTAAGGCGGGGTACAATGAGCAGTTCTTC. It encodes CSVKAGYNEQFF. V and J are TRBV29-1 and TRBJ2-1, with a possible D match to TRBD2 (6 bases). Germline-derived CDR1 and CDR2 are SQVTM and ANQGSEA. The CDR3 runs to 12 residues. The V gene lost 5 bases and the J gene lost 4 bases, with 9 bases spanning the gap.

The V and J genes are TRBV5-1 and TRBJ2-7; 7 bases are shared with TRBD1. The germline CDR1 and CDR2 sequences are SGHRS and YFSETQ. CDR3 length equals 13 residues. V lost 4 bases, J lost 3 bases, and 4 bases stayed unmatched. CDR3 sequence reads: CASSPTGFYEQYF. Written as DNA, the CDR3 is TGCGCCAGCAGCCCGACAGGGTTCTACGAGCAGTACTTC.

This clonotype was seen at least ten times. V and J are TRBV29-1 and TRBJ1-2, with no clear D. The CDR3 has 9 amino acids. Deletions cut 1 base from V and 8 bases from J, with 2 bases between. Germline lookup yields CDR1 SQVTM and CDR2 ANQGSEA. The CDR3 coding sequence is TGCAGCGTTGAAGGGGGCTACACCTTC. Protein: CSVEGGYTF.

This clonotype was seen repeatedly, ten times or more. The rearrangement uses TRBV5-1 and TRBJ2-5; D gene ambiguous. Germline V lookup: CDR1 SGHRS, CDR2 YFSETQ. There are 15 residues in the CDR3. V shed 0 bases and J shed 4 bases, with 13 bases lying between them. The CDR3 is CASSLGASPRETQYF. CDR3 bases: TGCGCCAGCAGCTTGGGGGCCTCCCCACGAGAGACCCAGTACTTC.

This chain connects TRBV5-1 to TRBJ1-2; D not certain. This CDR3 has 14 residues. CDR1 SGHRS and CDR2 YFSETQ come from the germline V gene. V lost 4 bases and J lost 0, with 10 bases in between. This CDR3 reads CASSNGGPNYGYTF. The CDR3, as DNA: TGCGCCAGCAGCAACGGAGGGCCTAACTATGGCTACACCTTC.

The sample holds many counts of this clonotype. This CDR3 is CASRDRGGYGYTF. The CDR3 DNA reads TGTGCCAGCAGGGACAGGGGCGGTTATGGCTACACCTTC. The chain joins TRBV6-5 to TRBJ1-2; 9 bases align to TRBD1. V lost 6 bases and J lost 5; bases outside the gene matches: 4. This CDR3 region has 13 residues. Germline CDR1 is MNHEY and CDR2 is SVGAGI.

This clonotype has more than one count but fewer than ten. The CDR3 bases are TGCAGTGCTCCTCGACTAGCGGGGGGGCAATCCTCCTACAATGAGCAGTTCTTC. As protein: CSAPRLAGGQSSYNEQFF. The genes are TRBV20-1 and TRBJ2-1; 14 bases line up with TRBD2. Germline V gene data show CDR1 as DFQATT and CDR2 as SNEGSKA (reference sequence). The CDR3 contains 18 residues. V was clipped by 5 bases and J by 0 bases; unmatched bases: 9.

The V and J genes are TRBV20-1 and TRBJ2-3, with 13 bases identical to TRBD2. V shed 6 bases, J shed 3 bases, and the junction held 6 bases outside the gene matches. The germline V gene encodes CDR1 DFQATT and CDR2 SNEGSKA (reference sequence). The CDR3 runs 15 residues. The chain's CDR3 is CSAFGLAGDTDTQYF. CDR3 in DNA: TGCAGTGCATTCGGACTAGCGGGAGATACAGATACGCAGTATTTT.

This clonotype was observed a few times. J is TRBJ2-1 and V is TRBV19; 8 nucleotides line up with TRBD1. J was trimmed by 1 base and V by 5 bases; bases with no gene match: 7. The CDR3 consists of 16 residues. The V gene's germline CDR1 is LNHDA and CDR2 SQIVND (reference sequence). The CDR3 sequence is CASSVDRGESYNEQFF. The CDR3 bases are TGTGCCAGTAGTGTCGACAGGGGCGAATCCTACAATGAGCAGTTCTTC.

This clonotype was seen at least ten times. The V and J genes are TRBV16 and TRBJ2-4; no definite D call. The CDR3 spans 14 residues. Germline lookup yields CDR1 KGHSY and CDR2 FQNENV. Trimming took off 4 bases at V and 8 bases at J, with 15 bases between the two ends. The CDR3 reads CASSPNWAWDIQYF. The CDR3, as DNA: TGTGCCAGCAGCCCCAACTGGGCTTGGGACATTCAGTACTTC.

This clonotype was seen a few times. This chain connects TRBV7-9 to TRBJ1-5, with D perhaps matching TRBD1 (6 bases). From germline, CDR1 is SEHNR and CDR2 FQNEAQ (reference sequence). This CDR3 is 14 amino acids long. Deletions cut 2 bases from V and 6 bases from J, with 11 bases between. The CDR3 region has the DNA TGTGCCAGCAGCTTAAAGGGGGAGGGTCAGCCCCAGCATTTT. Translated, it gives CASSLKGEGQPQHF.

The sample holds a few counts of this clonotype. The chain links TRBV6-1 to TRBJ1-2; D remains ambiguous. Per the germline V gene, CDR1 is MNHNS and CDR2 is SASEGT. There are 15 residues in the CDR3. V lost 7 bases and J lost 5, with 20 bases in between. The CDR3 spells CASTRAISTGYGYTF. CDR3 nucleotides: TGTGCCAGCACCCGAGCTATTTCGACGGGGTATGGCTACACCTTC.

Many counts were recorded for this clonotype. The gene calls are TRBV9 and TRBJ1-1; unclear D gene. The CDR3 contains 13 residues. The germline V and J ends were trimmed by 4 bases and 10 bases, with 17 bases remaining between them. Germline CDR1 reads SGDLS; CDR2 reads YYNGEE. This CDR3 is CASSPGGWMGAFF. DNA of the CDR3: TGTGCCAGCAGCCCGGGAGGCTGGATGGGAGCTTTCTTT. Full variable domain (remainder filled in from reference TRBV9 and TRBJ1-1): DSGVTQTPKHLITATGQRVTLRCSPRSGDLSVYWYQQSLDQGLQFLIQYYNGEERAKGNILERFSAQQFPDLHSELNLSSLELGDSALYFCASSPGGWMGAFFGQGTRLTVV.

The table lists this clonotype with many counts. This chain connects TRBV12-3 or TRBV12-4 to TRBJ1-1; D possibly corresponds to TRBD1 (5 bases). The ends were cut back, 10 bases at V and 3 bases at J, with 15 bases in the middle. The CDR3 has 13 residues. The CDR3 reads CAIMRGLDTEAFF. CDR3 DNA sequence: TGTGCCATCATGAGGGGTTTGGACACTGAAGCTTTCTTT.

This clonotype came up many times. The chain carries TRBV7-9 and TRBJ1-5; 7 bases fit TRBD1. The CDR3 has 15 residues. V lost 5 bases to trimming and J lost 4 bases; unmatched junction nucleotides: 8. Per the germline V gene, CDR1 is SEHNR and CDR2 is FQNEAQ (reference sequence). For the CDR3, the DNA is TGTGCCAGCAGCCACTCCGACAGGGCGAATCAGCCCCAGCATTTT. This encodes CASSHSDRANQPQHF. Supplemented by reference TRBV7-9 and TRBJ1-5, the full variable domain reads DTGVSQNPRHKITKRGQNVTFRCDPISEHNRLYWYRQTLGQGPEFLTYFQNEAQLEKSRLLSDRFSAERPKGSFSTLEIQRTEQGDSAMYLCASSHSDRANQPQHFGDGTRLSIL.

Ten or more counts support this clonotype. The chain has TRBV12-3 or TRBV12-4 and TRBJ2-3; TRBD2 matches at 12 bases. This CDR3 region has 19 residues. The trim removed 5 bases at V and 0 bases at J, leaving 12 bases unmatched. CDR3 sequence (DNA): TGTGCCAGCAGTCTACCCACTAGCGGGGGGCAGATTAGCACAGATACGCAGTATTTT. Translating gives CASSLPTSGGQISTDTQYF.

This clonotype appeared a few times. The V and J genes are TRBV29-1 and TRBJ1-2; D is perhaps TRBD1 (5 bases). The germline V gene encodes CDR1 SQVTM and CDR2 ANQGSEA. Trimming took off 7 bases at V and 4 bases at J, with 13 bases between the two ends. The CDR3 covers 12 residues. Here the CDR3 DNA reads TGCAGCGCGACGGACACTCTCTATGGCTACACCTTC. The encoded protein is CSATDTLYGYTF.

The V gene is TRBV20-1, the J gene TRBJ1-1; D gene unclear. Trimming left V 4 bases short and J 5 bases short, with 14 bases between. The CDR3 length is 13 residues. The germline gives CDR1 DFQATT, CDR2 SNEGSKA (reference sequence). In DNA form, the CDR3 reads TGCAGTGCTAAAGAAACCCCTGGGACTGAAGCTTTCTTT. As protein: CSAKETPGTEAFF.

This clonotype appeared many times. The rearrangement links TRBV6-5 to TRBJ2-4, with no clear D. Germline V gene data show CDR1 as MNHEY and CDR2 as SVGAGI. This CDR3 contains 14 residues. V was trimmed by 7 bases and J by 1 base, leaving 11 bases between them. For the CDR3, the DNA is TGTGCCAGCAAGATCGACCACGCCAAAAACATTCAGTACTTC. It specifies CASKIDHAKNIQYF.

This clonotype was counted ten times or more. This chain uses TRBV6-6 with TRBJ1-5, with D possibly matching TRBD1 (6 bases). The CDR3 is made up of 15 amino acids. V dropped 3 bases and J dropped 1 base, with 10 bases sitting between them. Germline-derived CDR1 and CDR2 are MNHNY and SVGAGI (reference sequence). CDR3 sequence (DNA): TGTGCCAGCAGTTATTGGCAGGGGAGCAATCAGCCCCAGCATTTT. Its translation: CASSYWQGSNQPQHF.

This clonotype has at least ten counts. The V and J genes are TRBV7-9 and TRBJ2-1; maybe TRBD2 (7 bases). V gave up 10 bases and J gave up 3 bases, with 28 bases separating them. CDR1 SEHNR and CDR2 FQNEAQ come from the germline V gene (reference sequence). The CDR3 spans 18 residues. This CDR3 reads CATPGEGKRLADYNEQFF. The CDR3 region has the DNA TGTGCCACCCCAGGGGAAGGGAAAAGGCTAGCGGACTACAATGAGCAGTTCTTC.

This clonotype has a count of ten or more. The chain joins TRBV3-1 to TRBJ1-4, with 9 nucleotides matching TRBD1. CDR3 size: 15 residues. V shed 4 bases and J 8 bases; nucleotides not matched to a gene: 8. The germline CDR1 and CDR2 sequences are LGHDT and YNNKEL (reference sequence). The CDR3 protein is CASSLDRGLGEKLFF. CDR3 DNA sequence: TGTGCCAGCAGCCTGGACAGGGGCTTAGGCGAAAAACTGTTTTTT.

This clonotype was observed many times. This chain joins TRBV10-1 and TRBJ2-1, with D tentatively TRBD1 (6 bases). Per germline, CDR1 WNHNN and CDR2 SYGVQD (reference sequence). Trimming left V 4 bases short and J 2 bases short, with 9 bases between. The CDR3 sequence is 14 residues long. The CDR3 DNA reads as TGCGCCAGCAGTGCTGGGACAACCTACAATGAGCAGTTCTTC. Translated, it gives CASSAGTTYNEQFF.

This clonotype was observed many times. The chain recombines TRBV14 with TRBJ2-7; no clear D. This CDR3 has 12 amino acids. Trimming took 2 bases from V and 12 from J, leaving 14 bases between them. Germline V gene sequence: CDR1 SGHDN, CDR2 FVKESK. The CDR3 loop reads CASSQSTSRVYF. CDR3 DNA sequence: TGTGCCAGCAGCCAATCAACGTCCCGGGTGTACTTC.

The sample holds a few counts of this clonotype. The junction departs from the called germline gene at one end, perhaps through a read error. The V and J genes are TRBV7-9 and TRBJ2-5; 9 bases are shared with TRBD2. The length of the CDR3 is 15 residues. Germline-derived CDR1 and CDR2 are SEHNR and FQNEAQ (reference sequence). For the CDR3, the DNA is TGTGTCAGCAGCCCACCGGGACTAGCCGAAGAGACCCAGTACTTC. Protein: CVSSPPGLAEETQYF. The entire variable domain, with the rest obtained from reference TRBV7-9 and TRBJ2-5, is as follows: DTGVSQNPRHKITKRGQNVTFRCDPISEHNRLYWYRQTLGQGPEFLTYFQNEAQLEKSRLLSDRFSAERPKGSFSTLEIQRTEQGDSAMYLCVSSPPGLAEETQYFGPGTRLLVL.

This clonotype occurred many times. As DNA, the CDR3 is TGTGCCAGCAGTTACCCCCAGCGGGGGGAGGATGAGCAGTTCTTC. Its protein product is CASSYPQRGEDEQFF. V usage is TRBV6-6 and J usage is TRBJ2-1; 9 bases fit TRBD2. Germline CDR1 and CDR2: MNHNY and SVGAGI (reference sequence). Germline trimming cut 2 bases from V and 8 bases from J; bases unmatched to any gene: 7. The CDR3 runs to 15 residues.

V and J are TRBV7-6 and TRBJ1-5; the D is unclear. Germline CDR1 is SGHVS and CDR2 is FNYEAQ. The CDR3 runs 16 residues. V was cut by 0 bases and J by 2 bases, with 11 bases left in between. DNA of the CDR3: TGTGCCAGCAGCTTAGCTGGAGGGAGAGGCAATCAGCCCCAGCATTTT. Protein product: CASSLAGGRGNQPQHF.

This clonotype was detected a few times. This chain uses TRBV20-1 with TRBJ2-3, with unresolved D. The CDR3 loop spans 15 amino acids. CDR1 and CDR2 from the germline V gene are DFQATT and SNEGSKA (reference sequence). V gave up 0 bases and J gave up 4 bases, with 14 bases separating them. CDR3 amino acids: CSARDRVGNPDTQYF. The DNA for the CDR3 is TGCAGTGCTAGAGATCGGGTAGGGAACCCAGATACGCAGTATTTT.

This clonotype was observed many times. The J gene is TRBJ2-7, the V gene TRBV28; perhaps TRBD1 as D (6 bases). Germline V gene sequence: CDR1 MDHEN, CDR2 SYDVKM. Trimming took 5 bases from V and 6 from J, leaving 17 bases between them. The length of the CDR3 is 14 residues. The CDR3 region is CASSPPGPRGEQYF. The CDR3 coding sequence is TGTGCCAGCAGTCCGCCGGGCCCCAGGGGCGAGCAGTACTTC.

This clonotype was seen at least ten times. The J gene is TRBJ2-2, the V gene TRBV10-3; 10 nucleotides align to TRBD2. Germline lookup yields CDR1 ENHRY and CDR2 SYGVKD. This CDR3 has 13 residues. V dropped 4 bases and J dropped 11; count of bases not matched to a gene: 4. This chain's CDR3 is CAISVLAGEELFF. CDR3 in DNA: TGTGCCATCAGTGTTCTAGCGGGGGAAGAGCTGTTTTTT.

This clonotype showed up many times. The chain employs TRBV5-1 and TRBJ1-5; no clear D. This CDR3 has 13 residues. Trimming cost V 0 bases and J 7 bases, with 8 bases left between them. Germline loops: CDR1 SGHRS, CDR2 YFSETQ. CDR3 in amino acids: CASSLAGVQPQHF. The CDR3 bases are TGCGCCAGCAGCTTGGCCGGAGTGCAGCCCCAGCATTTT.